This T cell receptor beta chain was sequenced in a study of PD-1 blockade in classical Hodgkin lymphoma. The repertoire was sequenced with immunoSEQ multiplex PCR; TCRdb's copy has only in-frame clones and lacks some. The data show approximately 38,000 clones, about 80% seen once. The CDR3 covers 15 residues. V shed 6 bases, J shed 2 bases, and the junction held 8 bases outside the gene matches. Germline CDR1 reads MNHNS; CDR2 reads SASEGT. Study-wide results and caveats: Exclusion was applied to patients who started nivolumab under 1 year after ASCT. Newly diagnosed patients were said to have less baseline TCR diversity than healthy donors did. Complete responders started with a diversity level that resembled newly diagnosed patients at baseline.

This clone showed up just a few times. What it binds is unknown. As for time point: cycle 4 day 1 (C4D1), after about 6 weeks of nivolumab. All patients relapsed after autologous stem cell transplantation, and brentuximab vedotin exposure varied. Best responses included complete response and partial response; otherwise, the best response was progressive disease. V gene TRBV6-1 combines with J gene TRBJ2-7; the match to TRBD1 covers 9 bases. This clonotype originated in a human donor with classical Hodgkin lymphoma. Source: peripheral blood mononuclear cells (PBMCs), taken before the fourth cycle of nivolumab. CDR3 DNA sequence: TGTGCCAGCAGCCCAGCCGGGACAGGGACCTACGAGCAGTACTTC. Encoded protein: CASSPAGTGTYEQYF.